These 27 T cell receptor beta chains came from one sample sequenced in a study of blood T cell repertoires in COVID-19. TCRdb keeps only in-frame clones here, not all; method: immunoSEQ multiplex PCR. The table includes hundreds of thousands of clones, around 80% detected once. The source material was PBMCs or T cells enriched from blood (not recorded which). The receptors here all came from a man aged 25-45 years with acute COVID-19.

DNA of the CDR3: TGTGCCAGCAGTTTAAACGGGGTGTGGGAGACCCAGTACTTC. This gives the protein CASSLNGVWETQYF. This chain uses TRBV27 with TRBJ2-5; D possibly corresponds to TRBD2 (5 bases). Trimming left V 2 bases short and J 5 bases short, with 12 bases between. CDR3 length: 14 amino acids. The V gene's germline CDR1 is MNHEY and CDR2 SMNVEV (reference sequence).

The rearrangement joins TRBV9 to TRBJ2-5; 12 bases are a match to TRBD2. Per the germline V gene, CDR1 is SGDLS and CDR2 is YYNGEE. The CDR3 covers 14 residues. Trimming removed 4 bases from V and 9 bases from J; junction bases left unmatched: 7. The CDR3 DNA follows: TGTGCCAGCAGCCCCCCTAGCGGGGGGGCCCCCCAGTACTTC. Its protein is CASSPPSGGAPQYF.

Note on this clone: An end of the junction does not agree with germline; a read error may underlie this. The chain has TRBV5-1 and TRBJ2-3; 8 positions match TRBD2. Germline V CDR1 and CDR2: SGHRS, YFSETQ. CDR3 size: 15 residues. CDR3 residues: CASRGAGGGTDTQYF. In nucleotides, the CDR3 is TGTGCCAGCAGGGGTGCGGGGGGCGGCACAGATACGCAGTATTTT.

The chain combines TRBV5-1 with TRBJ2-2; TRBD2 matches 7 bases. After removal of 9 bases from V and 5 bases from J, the junction contained 16 bases not matched to a gene. The germline V gene encodes CDR1 SGHRS and CDR2 YFSETQ. The CDR3 extends over 16 amino acids. The CDR3 loop is CATRAPGGLRTGELFF. CDR3 bases: TGCGCCACCAGAGCGCCGGGAGGACTTAGGACCGGGGAGCTGTTTTTT.

In this sample, this clone turned up a few times. V usage is TRBV10-3 and J usage is TRBJ1-5; D remains ambiguous. In germline, CDR1 is ENHRY, CDR2 SYGVKD. V gave up 0 bases and J gave up 1 base, with 7 bases separating them. The CDR3 contains 15 residues. The CDR3 loop is CAISESGGSNQPQHF. CDR3 DNA: TGTGCCATCAGTGAGTCTGGAGGAAGCAATCAGCCCCAGCATTTT.

The CDR3 reads CASSQDLFSNQPQHF. The CDR3 region has the DNA TGCGCCAGCAGCCAAGATCTGTTTAGCAATCAGCCCCAGCATTTT. The V call is TRBV4-3, the J call TRBJ1-5, with D unresolved. CDR1 LGHNA and CDR2 YSLEER come from the germline V gene. V was cut by 0 bases and J by 0 bases, with 6 bases left in between. The CDR3 loop spans 15 amino acids.

V gene TRBV21-1 combines with J gene TRBJ2-3; the table's D call, TRBD2, has no DNA check behind it. TRBV21-1 is tagged as a pseudogene. The CDR3 consists of 20 residues. The CDR3 reads CASSKDGLAGLPLNTDTQYF. CDR3 bases: TGTGCCAGCAGCAAAGATGGACTAGCGGGGCTGCCTTTGAACACAGATACGCAGTATTTT.

This chain connects TRBV5-5 to TRBJ1-1; D gene uncertain. The germline V and J ends were trimmed by 6 bases and 1 base, with 13 bases remaining between them. The CDR3 spans 14 residues. The V gene's germline CDR1 is SGHKS and CDR2 YYEKEE (reference sequence). The CDR3 protein is CASNLMPGNTEAFF. The CDR3 DNA follows: TGTGCCAGCAACCTCATGCCGGGGAACACTGAAGCTTTCTTT.

Regarding this clone: The junction does not match germline at one end; this may be a read error. The chain combines TRBV5-1 with TRBJ1-6, with D uncertain. The CDR3 is made up of 15 amino acids. Looked up from germline, CDR1 is SGHRS and CDR2 is YFSETQ. The CDR3 here is CASSLARRPNSPLHF. The CDR3 nucleotides are TGTGCCAGCAGCTTGGCGAGGCGACCAAATTCACCCCTCCACTTT.

The chain has TRBV6-5 and TRBJ2-1; 8 positions match TRBD1. V dropped 11 bases and J dropped 6; count of bases not matched to a gene: 9. Germline CDR1 is MNHEY and CDR2 is SVGAGI. The CDR3 is 13 amino acids. As DNA, the CDR3 is TGTGCCGTCAGGGGGCCCTCCCCCAATGAGCAGTTCTTC. This gives the protein CAVRGPSPNEQFF.

The rearrangement links TRBV29-1 to TRBJ2-3; weak D call: TRBD1 (6 bases). V lost 1 base, J lost 0 bases, and 11 bases lay in between. There are 15 residues in the CDR3. Germline V gene lookup returns CDR1 SQVTM and CDR2 ANQGSEA. The CDR3 bases are TGCAGCGTTGAAGGAGGGGGACCTAGCACAGATACGCAGTATTTT. Translation: CSVEGGGPSTDTQYF.

The chain is built from TRBV25-1 and TRBJ1-6; 7 nucleotides line up with TRBD1. V gave up 7 bases and J gave up 6 bases; unmatched junction bases: 6. The CDR3 length is 14 residues. Germline CDR1 and CDR2: MGHDK and SYGVNS. Here the CDR3 reads CASTRTGGNSPLHF. The CDR3 DNA follows: TGTGCCAGCACTAGGACAGGTGGTAATTCACCCCTCCACTTT. Using reference TRBV25-1 and TRBJ1-6 for the parts outside the CDR3, the full variable domain is EADIYQTPRYLVIGTGKKITLECSQTMGHDKMYWYQQDPGMELHLIHYSYGVNSTEKGDLSSESTVSRIRTEHFPLTLESARPSHTSQYLCASTRTGGNSPLHFGNGTRLTVT.

This chain joins TRBV21-1 and TRBJ1-1; TRBD1, the D gene given by the table, was not confirmed from the DNA. TRBV21-1 corresponds to a pseudogene. The CDR3 sequence is 17 residues long. The CDR3 protein is CASSFQGPLLMNTEAFF. CDR3 DNA: TGTGCCAGCAGCTTTCAGGGTCCCCTTCTCATGAACACTGAAGCTTTCTTT.

This chain uses TRBV29-1 with TRBJ2-1, with 8 bases fitting TRBD2. V lost 8 bases, J lost 7 bases, and 7 bases stayed unmatched. The CDR3 totals 12 residues. Germline assignment: CDR1 SQVTM and CDR2 ANQGSEA. CDR3 sequence (DNA): TGCAGCTTGGTGCTAGCGGGTAATGAGCAGTTCTTC. Its protein is CSLVLAGNEQFF.

The rearrangement links TRBV7-8 to TRBJ1-1; no clear D. Looked up from germline, CDR1 is SGHVS and CDR2 is FQNEAQ. CDR3 length equals 12 residues. The V end was cut by 5 bases, the J end by 0 bases, with 4 bases between. The chain's CDR3 is CASSPMNTEAFF. The CDR3 DNA reads TGTGCCAGCAGCCCCATGAACACTGAAGCTTTCTTT.

This clone was detected a few times. This rearrangement joins TRBV19 to TRBJ1-1; 8 nucleotides line up with TRBD1. Germline CDR1 LNHDA, CDR2 SQIVND (reference sequence). The CDR3 is 14 residues long. The V gene end was trimmed by 4 bases and the J gene end by 4 bases; junction bases not matched to a gene: 5. The DNA for the CDR3 is TGTGCCAGTAGTACCGGGACAGGCTTCACTGAAGCTTTCTTT. It encodes CASSTGTGFTEAFF.

The chain links TRBV6-2 or TRBV6-3 to TRBJ1-1; 7 positions agree with TRBD1. This CDR3 has 16 residues. Germline V gives CDR1 MNHEY, CDR2 SVGEGT. V lost 6 bases, J lost 0 bases, and 10 bases stayed unmatched. The CDR3 region has the DNA TGTGCCAGCAGCCCTCGGACAGGCACAATGAACACTGAAGCTTTCTTT. It encodes CASSPRTGTMNTEAFF.

This chain uses TRBV18 with TRBJ2-2; 9 bases line up with TRBD2. Germline-derived CDR1 and CDR2 are KGHSH and LQKENI. The length of the CDR3 is 18 residues. Trimming removed 2 bases from V and 6 bases from J; junction bases left unmatched: 13. In DNA, the CDR3 is TGTGCCAGCTCACCAACCTCAGTTGGCGGGGGGGCCGCCGGGGAGCTGTTTTTT. It yields the protein CASSPTSVGGGAAGELFF.

The chain uses TRBV9 and TRBJ2-3; D is undetermined. The V and J ends lost 0 bases and 4 bases respectively, with 6 bases between them. The CDR3 spans 13 residues. Germline-derived CDR1 and CDR2 are SGDLS and YYNGEE. The CDR3 sequence: CASSVATSDTQYF. The CDR3 DNA reads as TGTGCCAGCAGCGTAGCTACCTCAGATACGCAGTATTTT. The variable domain in full, with the rest retrieved from reference TRBV9 and TRBJ2-3, is DSGVTQTPKHLITATGQRVTLRCSPRSGDLSVYWYQQSLDQGLQFLIQYYNGEERAKGNILERFSAQQFPDLHSELNLSSLELGDSALYFCASSVATSDTQYFGPGTRLTVL.

There are a few counts of this clone. The chain combines TRBV10-1 with TRBJ1-6, with 9 bases matching TRBD1. Per germline, CDR1 WNHNN and CDR2 SYGVQD (reference sequence). V lost 0 bases to trimming and J lost 10 bases; unmatched junction nucleotides: 7. The CDR3 extends over 16 amino acids. CDR3 sequence reads: CASSESTGGRGSPLHF. The DNA for the CDR3 is TGCGCCAGCAGTGAGTCGACAGGGGGTCGTGGGTCACCCCTCCACTTT.

CDR3 amino acids: CASSLEQGSYEQYV. The CDR3 nucleotides read TGTGCCAGCAGCTTAGAACAGGGGTCCTACGAGCAGTACGTC. The genes are TRBV11-2 and TRBJ2-7, with 7 nucleotides matching TRBD1. The J segment lost 1 base and the V segment lost 0 bases, leaving 0 bases of the junction unmatched. The CDR3 is 14 residues long. Germline V gene data show CDR1 as SGHAT and CDR2 as FQNNGV.

V is TRBV7-9 and J is TRBJ2-5; 11 positions agree with TRBD2. Germline CDR1 and CDR2: SEHNR and FQNEAQ (reference sequence). The CDR3 consists of 14 residues. The V segment lost 5 bases and the J segment 4 bases; nucleotides outside the gene matches: 3. CDR3 in DNA: TGTGCCAGCAGCCGTAGCGGGGGGGCAGAGACCCAGTACTTC. Its protein is CASSRSGGAETQYF.

The chain joins TRBV7-9 to TRBJ1-3; no definite D call. The CDR3 is 13 residues long. Per germline, CDR1 SEHNR and CDR2 FQNEAQ (reference sequence). V lost 5 bases and J 0 bases, leaving 5 bases between the germline ends. The CDR3 loop is CASSQDSGNTIYF. The CDR3 nucleotides are TGTGCCAGCAGCCAGGACTCTGGAAACACCATATATTTT.

The rearrangement uses TRBV19 and TRBJ2-6; 7 bases fit TRBD1. This CDR3 contains 19 residues. Trimming took 4 bases from V and 2 from J; bases not matched to a gene: 14. The germline V gene encodes CDR1 LNHDA and CDR2 SQIVND (reference sequence). CDR3 bases: TGTGCCAGTAGTACCACATGGACAGGATATCTCCCTGGGGCCAACGTCCTGACTTTC. Protein sequence: CASSTTWTGYLPGANVLTF.

The chain has TRBV4-1 and TRBJ2-1; 10 positions match TRBD2. Germline V CDR1 and CDR2: MGHRA, YSYEKL. The V gene end was trimmed by 0 bases and the J gene end by 9 bases; junction bases not matched to a gene: 8. This CDR3 is 16 amino acids long. CDR3 region: CASSQERLAGASEQFF. The CDR3 region has the DNA TGCGCCAGCAGCCAAGAACGGCTAGCGGGAGCGTCTGAGCAGTTCTTC.

The rearrangement joins TRBV11-2 to TRBJ2-2; weak D call: TRBD2 (5 bases). V was shortened by 2 bases and J by 1 base, with 11 bases between the two germline ends. Germline V CDR1 and CDR2: SGHAT, FQNNGV. This CDR3 contains 16 residues. The CDR3 reads CASSLIMGENTGELFF. Here the CDR3 DNA reads TGTGCCAGCAGCTTAATCATGGGAGAGAACACCGGGGAGCTGTTTTTT.

The V call is TRBV24-1, the J call TRBJ2-1, with a tentative D call TRBD1 (6 bases). Germline-derived CDR1 and CDR2 are KGHDR and SFDVKD. The V gene lost 9 bases and the J gene lost 2 bases, with 10 bases spanning the gap. The length of the CDR3 is 13 residues. The DNA for the CDR3 is TGTGCCACCCTGGGGACACCCTACAATGAGCAGTTCTTC. It codes for CATLGTPYNEQFF.